This paragraph reports one TCR beta chain. What it binds is not known. The data belong to a study of cytomegalovirus exposure and HLA in healthy donors. Study-level information: Around 83% of several hundred genotyped donors fell in the Caucasian-associated ancestry cluster. General observations from the study: Both high specificity and high sensitivity reportedly marked the classifier's diagnosis of cytomegalovirus status. A highly shared variant cluster was judged a likely technical artifact. Other equally common chains were less clonally expanded than HLA-associated TCR beta chains, a later analysis showed.

J was trimmed by 1 base and V by 4 bases; bases with no gene match: 3. Germline values: CDR1 MNHEY, CDR2 SMNVEV (reference sequence). The CDR3 extends over 16 amino acids. PCR used 60 Vbeta primers and 13 Jbeta primers. Some clones are missing from TCRdb's copy, which holds only in-frame ones; the method was immunoSEQ multiplex PCR. Of around 100,000 clones listed, more than 75% are singletons. This sequence was found in a young woman in good health and CMV-seropositive. Sequenced: PBMCs. The rearrangement links TRBV27 to TRBJ2-1; 11 bases agree with TRBD2. CDR3 nucleotides: TGTGCCAGCAGTTCTACTAGCGGGAGATCCTACAATGAGCAGTTCTTC. As protein: CASSSTSGRSYNEQFF.